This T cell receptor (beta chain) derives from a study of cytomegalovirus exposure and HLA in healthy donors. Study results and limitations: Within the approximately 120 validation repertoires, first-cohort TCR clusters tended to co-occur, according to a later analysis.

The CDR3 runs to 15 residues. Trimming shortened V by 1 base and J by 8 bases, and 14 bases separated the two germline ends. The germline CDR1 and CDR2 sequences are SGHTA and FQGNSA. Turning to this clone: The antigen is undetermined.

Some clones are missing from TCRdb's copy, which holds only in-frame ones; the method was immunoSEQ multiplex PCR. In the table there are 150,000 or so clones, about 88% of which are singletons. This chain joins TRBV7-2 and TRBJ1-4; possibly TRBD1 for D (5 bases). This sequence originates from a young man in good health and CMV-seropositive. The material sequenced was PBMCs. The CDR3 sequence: CASSLVRQGGEKLFF. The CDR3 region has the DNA TGTGCCAGCAGCTTAGTACGGCAGGGTGGGGAAAAACTGTTTTTT.